One T cell receptor beta chain is described in this entry. Its antigen remains unidentified. The record has no base qualities; no much larger clone is one base away. The immunoSEQ Assay, a bias-controlled multiplex PCR, was used to amplify TCRbeta CDR3 regions from genomic DNA. Per the original workflow: Nucleated cell counts per sample were estimated from amplification of reference gene primers within the assay. To quantify the absolute abundance of each unique TCRbeta CDR3 rearrangement, sequence reads were collapsed and filtered. For each sample, productive Simpson clonality was calculated by taking the square root of Simpson's diversity index across productive rearrangements. This is the immuneACCESS table as TCRdb keeps it, with only in-frame sequences that have V and J called. A part of the clones is gone; compared with another copy, unresolved V genes explain less than half, and the rest is unexplained. Clone size and V and J calls were adopted from that table, with D and trimming inferred from the DNA. Across this sample there are around 92,000 clones, with more than 75% seen only once. The top ten hold roughly 25% of the sample.

The source of the sample is a study of blood T cell repertoires in COVID-19 (dated by TCRdb to 2020 to 2021). Study-level background: The collaborator samples originated in the United States, Italy and Spain and spanned the acute and convalescent phases of COVID-19. The material from the prospective study consisted of cDNA or gDNA derived from T cells, B-cell-depleted T cells, or PBMCs. The repertoires were released in a freely available public database intended as a resource for research on the immune response to SARS-CoV-2. The samples were drawn from two sources: the first 160 participants of the ongoing ImmuneRACE study, and over 950 subjects contributed by 6 global collaborators. The dataset comprised deeply sampled blood TCRbeta repertoires from subjects exposed to, actively infected with, or recovered from COVID-19. A de-identified subject ID, COVID-19 status, age in years and sex were almost always included in the sample metadata. Where HLA class I and class II types were available, the types were taken from metadata supplied by the sample provider, not from assay-based typing. The paper's findings and limits, for the study overall: The amount of clinical and demographic metadata varied by source and participant and was provided uncurated.

The junction carries 21 bases between V and J, which are trimmed by 4 bases and 2 bases respectively. Sequences SGHNT (CDR1) and YENEEA (CDR2) are obtained from the germline V gene. The CDR3 starts with the cysteine, ends with the phenylalanine, and has 17 residues. Only the CDR3 part of the read is kept: 51 bases, read in frame from the first base. The collaborating institutions used their own protocols to collect whole blood in K2EDTA tubes. Collaborator samples were shipped for TCRbeta analysis as frozen whole blood, isolated PBMCs, or DNA extracted from either sample type. The source of this sequence is a human donor in a cohort sampled during active COVID-19. Sequencing was performed on peripheral blood. Rearrangement joined TRBV11-3 to TRBJ2-7; matching of 6 bases hints at TRBD1 as the D gene. The DNA is TGTGCCAGCAGCTCTGCGAGCGGAAACAGGGCTCCCTACGAGCAGTACTTC. This encodes CASSSASGNRAPYEQYF.